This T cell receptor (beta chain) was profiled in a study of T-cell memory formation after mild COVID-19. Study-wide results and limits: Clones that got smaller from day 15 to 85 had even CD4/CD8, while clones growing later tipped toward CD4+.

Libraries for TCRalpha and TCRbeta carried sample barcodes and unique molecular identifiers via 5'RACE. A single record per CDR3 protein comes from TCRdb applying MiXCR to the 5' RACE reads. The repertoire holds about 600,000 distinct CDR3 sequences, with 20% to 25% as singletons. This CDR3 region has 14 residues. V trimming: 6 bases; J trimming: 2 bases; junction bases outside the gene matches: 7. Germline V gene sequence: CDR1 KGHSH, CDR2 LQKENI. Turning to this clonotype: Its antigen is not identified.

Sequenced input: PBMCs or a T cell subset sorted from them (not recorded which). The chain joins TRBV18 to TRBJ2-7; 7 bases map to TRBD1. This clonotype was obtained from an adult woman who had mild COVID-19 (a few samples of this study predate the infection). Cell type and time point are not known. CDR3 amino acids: CASSPTTGTYEQYF. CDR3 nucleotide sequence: TGTGCCAGCTCGCCCACGACAGGGACCTACGAGCAGTACTTC.